Each of the 25 T cell receptor beta chains below was sequenced from the same sample in a study of CD8+CD57+ T cells in acquired aplastic anemia. Patients picked for sequencing had shown CD8+CD57+ cell expansion detected by flow cytometry. Profiling that covered TCR beta VDJ and CDR3 relied on genomic DNA as its template. TCRdb called the reads again in MiXCR, with one record for every CDR3 protein. Here the sample spans over 150,000 distinct CDR3 sequences, 70% to 80% being singletons. The sample taken for sequencing was sorted CD4+, CD8+, or CD8+CD57+ T cells (not recorded which) from PBMCs. The receptors originated from a human donor with aplastic anemia.

J is TRBJ1-1 and V is TRBV6-1; D is perhaps TRBD1 (5 bases). The CDR3 consists of 16 residues. V was trimmed by 5 bases and J by 2 bases, leaving 18 bases between them. CDR1 and CDR2 from the germline V gene are MNHNS and SASEGT. The CDR3 nucleotides read TGTGCCAGCAGTTATTGGGGGTATCCTCTTAACACTGAAGCTTTCTTT. Amino acids: CASSYWGYPLNTEAFF.

The chain combines TRBV2 with TRBJ1-2; tentative D call: TRBD1 (6 bases). CDR1 and CDR2 (germline): SNHLY, FYNNEI. V was pared by 2 bases and J by 1 base, with 11 bases between. The CDR3 consists of 15 residues. DNA of the CDR3: TGTGCCAGCAGTGAAAGGGGGGACAATAACTATGGCTACACCTTC. Its protein is CASSERGDNNYGYTF.

The V gene is TRBV7-9, the J gene TRBJ1-2, with 7 positions matching TRBD1. The germline V gene has CDR1 SEHNR and CDR2 FQNEAQ (reference sequence). The CDR3 length is 13 residues. With V trimmed by 6 bases and J by 3 bases, 4 bases remained unmatched. The CDR3 here is CASSKDRDYGYTF. CDR3 sequence (DNA): TGTGCCAGCAGTAAAGACAGGGACTATGGCTACACCTTC.

This chain links TRBV7-3 with TRBJ2-1, with 10 positions matching TRBD2. After removal of 6 bases from V and 10 bases from J, the junction contained 15 bases not matched to a gene. This CDR3 region has 16 residues. Germline CDR1 is SGHTA and CDR2 is FQGTGA. As DNA, the CDR3 is TGTGCCAGCAGTGGGGGGTCCCTAGCGGGAGTAGAAGAGCAGTTCTTC. Translation: CASSGGSLAGVEEQFF. Together with reference TRBV7-3 and TRBJ2-1, the CDR3 gives the full variable domain: GAGVSQTPSNKVTEKGKYVELRCDPISGHTALYWYRQSLGQGPEFLIYFQGTGAADDSGLPNDRFFAVRPEGSVSTLKIQRTERGDSAVYLCASSGGSLAGVEEQFFGPGTRLTVL.

The chain has TRBV5-6 and TRBJ1-6, with D perhaps matching TRBD1 (6 bases). Trimming took off 6 bases at V and 8 bases at J, with 18 bases between the two ends. This CDR3 is 15 amino acids long. In germline, CDR1 is SGHDT, CDR2 YYEEEE. The CDR3 protein is CASNVGQGLHSPLHF. For the CDR3, the DNA is TGTGCCAGCAATGTTGGGCAGGGGCTGCATTCACCCCTCCACTTT.

The chain links TRBV5-6 to TRBJ1-1; D unclear. This CDR3 contains 14 residues. Trimming stripped 4 bases from V and 1 base from J, with 11 bases between. The germline CDR1 and CDR2 sequences are SGHDT and YYEEEE. The CDR3 protein is CASSPFQANTEAFF. In DNA, the CDR3 is TGTGCCAGCAGCCCCTTTCAAGCGAACACTGAAGCTTTCTTT.

V and J are TRBV20-1 and TRBJ2-1; possible D gene TRBD2, 6 bases. Germline V gene sequence: CDR1 DFQATT, CDR2 SNEGSKA (reference sequence). V was cut by 6 bases and J by 10 bases, with 13 bases left in between. The CDR3 is made up of 11 amino acids. CDR3 DNA sequence: TGCAGTGCAGTCTGGGGGAGGGAGCAGTTCTTC. This sequence encodes CSAVWGREQFF.

For this clonotype: At one boundary the junction diverges from the germline segment, which might be a read error. The chain links TRBV10-3 to TRBJ2-5; 7 bases fit TRBD2. The V gene's germline CDR1 is ENHRY and CDR2 SYGVKD. This CDR3 spans 12 amino acids. The CDR3 region is CATGTAGETRYF. The CDR3 DNA reads TGTGCCACAGGGACGGCGGGGGAGACCCGGTACTTC.

This chain uses TRBV19 with TRBJ2-3; 8 bases are shared with TRBD1. J was trimmed by 0 bases and V by 5 bases; bases with no gene match: 4. The CDR3 spans 15 residues. Germline V gene sequence: CDR1 LNHDA, CDR2 SQIVND (reference sequence). CDR3 amino acids: CASSSTGVSTDTQYF. In DNA form, the CDR3 reads TGTGCCAGTAGTTCGACAGGGGTGAGCACAGATACGCAGTATTTT.

This chain links TRBV2 with TRBJ1-5, with D unresolved. CDR1 is SNHLY, CDR2 FYNNEI, per germline. The length of the CDR3 is 15 residues. V was trimmed by 5 bases and J by 6 bases, leaving 17 bases between them. This chain's CDR3 is CASSPKRNLVQPQHF. In DNA, the CDR3 is TGTGCCAGCAGTCCTAAGCGTAACCTCGTTCAGCCCCAGCATTTT.

As DNA, the CDR3 is TGCAGTGCTTCCCAGGGCCCCCGCCCTGAAGCTTTCTTT. Its translation is CSASQGPRPEAFF. V is TRBV20-1 and J is TRBJ1-1; a weak D match, TRBD1 (5 bases). With 5 bases removed from V and 6 bases from J, the gap between germline ends came to 16 bases. Germline CDR1 reads DFQATT; CDR2 reads SNEGSKA (reference sequence). The CDR3 has 13 residues.

This clonotype was seen many times. The V and J genes are TRBV6-4 and TRBJ2-1, with TRBD2 as a possible D gene (5 bases). V lost 4 bases and J 5 bases, leaving 9 bases between the germline ends. This CDR3 has 13 residues. Germline V gene sequence: CDR1 MRHNA, CDR2 SNTAGT. The CDR3 sequence is CASSAEEHNEQFF. The CDR3 region has the DNA TGTGCCAGCAGTGCGGAGGAGCACAATGAGCAGTTCTTC.

The chain joins TRBV25-1 to TRBJ1-2; 7 bases agree with TRBD1. CDR3 length: 14 amino acids. Germline CDR1 is MGHDK and CDR2 is SYGVNS. V was clipped by 11 bases and J by 5 bases; unmatched bases: 14. CDR3 loop: CAETRTGADYGYTF. Here the CDR3 DNA reads TGTGCCGAAACCCGAACAGGGGCTGATTATGGCTACACCTTC.

This clonotype occurred a few times. The chain recombines TRBV7-9 with TRBJ1-6; no definite D call. Trimming took 6 bases from V and 8 from J, leaving 8 bases between them. Germline V gene lookup returns CDR1 SEHNR and CDR2 FQNEAQ (reference sequence). The CDR3 runs to 12 residues. CDR3 bases: TGTGCCAGCAGTCACGCGGATTCACCCCTCCACTTT. Amino acid sequence: CASSHADSPLHF.

This sequence joins TRBV29-1 and TRBJ1-2; no clear D. CDR3 size: 14 residues. CDR1 SQVTM and CDR2 ANQGSEA come from the germline V gene. Trimming pared 6 bases from V and 0 bases from J, leaving 14 bases between. CDR3 loop: CSVPPLDPNYGYTF. The CDR3 coding sequence is TGCAGCGTCCCACCCTTAGACCCTAACTATGGCTACACCTTC.

V usage is TRBV2 and J usage is TRBJ2-7; TRBD2 agrees at 11 bases. Germline trimming cut 10 bases from V and 3 bases from J; bases unmatched to any gene: 2. Germline values: CDR1 SNHLY, CDR2 FYNNEI. This CDR3 spans 12 amino acids. The CDR3 DNA sequence: TGTGCCACCGGGACTAGCGGCTACGAGCAGTACTTC. This sequence encodes CATGTSGYEQYF.

Of note for this clonotype: A junction boundary mismatches the germline segment, possibly from a read error. V gene TRBV10-3 combines with J gene TRBJ2-7, with D uncertain. Per the germline V gene, CDR1 is ENHRY and CDR2 is SYGVKD. CDR3 length equals 14 residues. CDR3 in DNA: TGTGCCAGCAGTTACCCGGGTGAGACCTACGAGCAGTACTTC. Protein sequence: CASSYPGETYEQYF.

Comments on this clonotype: The junction departs from germline at one end; a sequencing error may be responsible. The genes are TRBV2 and TRBJ2-1; D tentatively reads TRBD1 or TRBD2 (5 bases each). Looked up from germline, CDR1 is SNHLY and CDR2 is FYNNEI. CDR3 length: 15 amino acids. The CDR3 protein is CASGEGLQGNNEQFF. CDR3 coding DNA: TGTGCCAGCGGTGAGGGCCTGCAGGGTAACAATGAGCAGTTCTTC.

This clonotype has more than one count but fewer than ten. The V and J genes are TRBV19 and TRBJ2-3; D unresolved. The CDR3 is 10 amino acids. V lost 9 bases and J lost 6, with 7 bases in between. Looked up from germline, CDR1 is LNHDA and CDR2 is SQIVND (reference sequence). This chain's CDR3 is CASSGDTQYF. The CDR3 DNA sequence: TGTGCCAGCAGTGGGGATACGCAGTATTTT. Full variable domain (outside the CDR3, taken from reference TRBV19 and TRBJ2-3): DGGITQSPKYLFRKEGQNVTLSCEQNLNHDAMYWYRQDPGQGLRLIYYSQIVNDFQKGDIAEGYSVSREKKESFPLTVTSAQKNPTAFYLCASSGDTQYFGPGTRLTVL.

The chain links TRBV29-1 to TRBJ2-1; TRBD1 agrees at 7 bases. The germline V gene has CDR1 SQVTM and CDR2 ANQGSEA. The V segment lost 1 base and the J segment 4 bases; nucleotides outside the gene matches: 10. This CDR3 region has 16 residues. The CDR3 DNA reads TGCAGCGTTGAAGGGCCGGGACAGAAATCGTACAATGAGCAGTTCTTC. Its translation: CSVEGPGQKSYNEQFF.

The chain has TRBV19 and TRBJ2-7; a possible D gene is TRBD2 (6 bases). The CDR3 is made up of 16 amino acids. Germline V gene data show CDR1 as LNHDA and CDR2 as SQIVND (reference sequence). The germline V and J ends were trimmed by 3 bases and 0 bases, with 15 bases remaining between them. For the CDR3, the DNA is TGTGCCAGTAGTATGAGGGCGGGACCGAGCTCCTACGAGCAGTACTTC. It is translated as CASSMRAGPSSYEQYF.

The rearrangement uses TRBV9 and TRBJ2-5; TRBD2 matches 10 bases. This CDR3 is 16 amino acids long. Germline CDR1 and CDR2: SGDLS and YYNGEE. The V and J ends lost 0 bases and 3 bases, in that order; junction bases with no gene match: 5. CDR3 DNA sequence: TGTGCCAGCAGCGTAGATAGCGGGAGGCAAAAAGAGACCCAGTACTTC. Translated, it gives CASSVDSGRQKETQYF.

This chain joins TRBV24-1 and TRBJ2-5, with TRBD1 identical over 8 bases. Germline assignment: CDR1 KGHDR and CDR2 SFDVKD. CDR3 length: 15 amino acids. The V gene end was trimmed by 4 bases and the J gene end by 1 base; junction bases not matched to a gene: 4. The CDR3 here is CATSDQTGAQETQYF. CDR3 nucleotide sequence: TGTGCCACCAGTGACCAGACAGGGGCCCAAGAGACCCAGTACTTC.

This chain uses TRBV24-1 with TRBJ2-5, with unresolved D. V was pared by 8 bases and J by 5 bases, with 8 bases between. The germline gives CDR1 KGHDR, CDR2 SFDVKD. The CDR3 sequence is 11 residues long. DNA for the CDR3: TGTGCCACCAATCCCGGGGAGACCCAGTACTTC. Translation gives CATNPGETQYF.

CDR3 amino acids: CASSFQSAVGRETQYF. DNA of the CDR3: TGTGCCAGCAGCTTTCAGTCGGCGGTGGGGCGGGAGACCCAGTACTTC. This chain joins TRBV7-8 and TRBJ2-5, with D perhaps TRBD1 (5 bases). Trimming shortened V by 3 bases and J by 5 bases, and 19 bases separated the two germline ends. There are 16 residues in the CDR3. The V gene's germline CDR1 is SGHVS and CDR2 FQNEAQ.